This entry lists 30 T cell receptor beta chains sequenced from one sample in a study of blood T cell repertoires in COVID-19. Here immunoSEQ multiplex PCR was the method, and the copy in TCRdb shows in-frame clones only, minus some. There are about 140,000 clones in the sample; around 90% occur only once, and more than 2.5% lies in the top ten. Material for sequencing was peripheral blood. Source of these receptors: a human donor with COVID-19, enrolled during active disease. The donor label of this sample is uncertain.

This clone has a single count. CDR3 region: CASSSGTGRHEQYF. For the CDR3, the DNA is TGTGCCAGCAGCTCCGGGACAGGGCGGCACGAGCAGTACTTC. The chain recombines TRBV7-9 with TRBJ2-7; 9 bases are a match to TRBD1. V was pared by 4 bases and J by 5 bases, with 6 bases of the junction left unmatched. CDR3 size: 14 residues. Germline loops: CDR1 SEHNR, CDR2 FQNEAQ (reference sequence).

The J gene is TRBJ2-1, the V gene TRBV15; tentatively, D is TRBD2 (7 bases). Germline V CDR1 and CDR2: LNHNV, YYDKDF (reference sequence). The CDR3 spans 16 residues. Trimming removed 0 bases at V and 5 bases at J, with 14 bases between. The CDR3 loop reads CATSRDGRTADNEQFF. The CDR3 DNA reads TGTGCCACCAGCAGAGACGGGAGGACAGCCGACAATGAGCAGTTCTTC. Full variable domain (rest looked up from reference TRBV15 and TRBJ2-1): DAMVIQNPRYQVTQFGKPVTLSCSQTLNHNVMYWYQQKSSQAPKLLFHYYDKDFNNEADTPDNFQSRRPNTSFCFLDIRSPGLGDTAMYLCATSRDGRTADNEQFFGPGTRLTVL.

As regards this clone: One junction end does not reproduce the germline sequence, and a read error may be involved. The chain couples TRBV7-9 to TRBJ1-5, with D possibly matching TRBD1 (5 bases). Germline V CDR1 and CDR2: SEHNR, FQNEAQ (reference sequence). There are 18 residues in the CDR3. CDR3 sequence reads: CPSTAAGGGGYSNQPQHF. As DNA, the CDR3 is TGTCCCAGTACAGCCGCGGGGGGTGGGGGTTATAGCAATCAGCCCCAGCATTTT. Using reference TRBV7-9 and TRBJ1-5 for the parts outside the CDR3, the full variable domain is DTGVSQNPRHKITKRGQNVTFRCDPISEHNRLYWYRQTLGQGPEFLTYFQNEAQLEKSRLLSDRFSAERPKGSFSTLEIQRTEQGDSAMYLCPSTAAGGGGYSNQPQHFGDGTRLSIL.

CDR3 protein: CASADGGHEQFF. The CDR3, as DNA: TGTGCCAGTGCCGATGGCGGGCATGAGCAGTTCTTC. V gene TRBV2 combines with J gene TRBJ2-1; perhaps TRBD2 as D (5 bases). Germline V gene sequence: CDR1 SNHLY, CDR2 FYNNEI. V gave up 9 bases and J gave up 8 bases, with 14 bases separating them. This CDR3 spans 12 amino acids.

The gene calls are TRBV19 and TRBJ1-1; 8 nucleotides agree with TRBD1. V lost 1 base and J lost 3; bases outside the gene matches: 4. The CDR3 is 15 amino acids. Germline V gives CDR1 LNHDA, CDR2 SQIVND (reference sequence). The CDR3 spells CASSIGTGKYTEAFF. CDR3 nucleotides: TGTGCCAGTAGTATAGGGACAGGGAAGTACACTGAAGCTTTCTTT.

The J gene is TRBJ2-7, the V gene TRBV7-6, with D possibly being TRBD1 (5 bases). Germline V gene sequence: CDR1 SGHVS, CDR2 FNYEAQ. This CDR3 comprises 16 residues. The V gene lost 1 base and the J gene lost 0 bases, with 13 bases spanning the gap. CDR3 DNA sequence: TGTGCCAGCAGCTTAGTCCAGGGTGTTGGCTCCTACGAGCAGTACTTC. This codes for CASSLVQGVGSYEQYF.

The chain joins TRBV6-5 to TRBJ2-1; perhaps TRBD2 as D (5 bases). V was shortened by 0 bases and J by 2 bases, with 8 bases between the two germline ends. Germline V gene data show CDR1 as MNHEY and CDR2 as SVGAGI. The CDR3 extends over 15 amino acids. The DNA of the CDR3 is TGTGCCAGCAGTTACTCGAGCGGTCCCTACAATGAGCAGTTCTTC. This codes for CASSYSSGPYNEQFF.

The rearrangement links TRBV2 to TRBJ2-5; D is possibly TRBD2 (7 bases). Trimming pared 4 bases from V and 4 bases from J, leaving 16 bases between. CDR3 length: 15 amino acids. Germline-derived CDR1 and CDR2 are SNHLY and FYNNEI. The CDR3 DNA follows: TGTGCCAGCAGTGGGGGCGGGGGCGTAAGAGAGACCCAGTACTTC. Its protein is CASSGGGGVRETQYF.

The chain employs TRBV18 and TRBJ1-6; maybe TRBD1 (5 bases). Germline lookup yields CDR1 KGHSH and CDR2 LQKENI. The length of the CDR3 is 15 residues. The V and J ends lost 6 bases and 1 base respectively, with 10 bases between them. CDR3 region: CASSRGESYNSPLHF. For the CDR3, the DNA is TGTGCCAGCTCGCGGGGGGAGTCCTATAATTCACCCCTCCACTTT.

This clone has just one count. The V gene is TRBV11-2, the J gene TRBJ1-6; 8 bases are shared with TRBD1. With V trimmed by 3 bases and J by 11 bases, 12 bases remained unmatched. This CDR3 comprises 16 residues. From germline, CDR1 is SGHAT and CDR2 FQNNGV. The CDR3 spells CASSFYFRDRFTPLHF. CDR3 in DNA: TGTGCCAGCAGCTTTTACTTCCGGGACAGGTTTACACCCCTCCACTTT.

V and J are TRBV18 and TRBJ1-2, with TRBD1 matching 7 bases. V was clipped by 3 bases and J by 6 bases; unmatched bases: 7. This CDR3 region has 14 residues. Germline loops: CDR1 KGHSH, CDR2 LQKENI. CDR3 sequence: CASSPIDRDHGYTF. The CDR3 region has the DNA TGTGCCAGCTCACCGATAGACAGGGACCATGGCTACACCTTC.

This sequence joins TRBV29-1 and TRBJ1-1; 7 bases match TRBD1. The CDR3 is 13 residues long. Trimming removed 7 bases from V and 0 bases from J; junction bases left unmatched: 5. CDR1 and CDR2 from the germline V gene are SQVTM and ANQGSEA. CDR3 nucleotide sequence: TGCAGCGCCGACAGGGCCCTGAACACTGAAGCTTTCTTT. Translating gives CSADRALNTEAFF.

J is TRBJ1-2 and V is TRBV5-6, with TRBD1 matching 8 bases. Germline assignment: CDR1 SGHDT and CDR2 YYEEEE. The CDR3 consists of 15 residues. Trimming removed 4 bases from V and 5 bases from J; junction bases left unmatched: 10. The CDR3 sequence is CASSGGSGQVYGYTF. CDR3 DNA sequence: TGTGCCAGCAGCGGGGGGTCGGGACAGGTATATGGCTACACCTTC.

CDR3 DNA sequence: TGTGCCAGCAGCCAAGAAGAGGCAGGGGGCACTGAAGCTTTCTTT. It yields the protein CASSQEEAGGTEAFF. The chain employs TRBV14 and TRBJ1-1, with 7 bases matching TRBD1. The CDR3 loop spans 15 amino acids. Per the germline V gene, CDR1 is SGHDN and CDR2 is FVKESK. V was clipped by 0 bases and J by 4 bases; unmatched bases: 5.

V usage is TRBV29-1 and J usage is TRBJ2-3; TRBD1 aligns across 12 bases. Trimming cost V 7 bases and J 11 bases; bases outside gene matches: 16. Germline loops: CDR1 SQVTM, CDR2 ANQGSEA. The CDR3 totals 15 residues. The DNA of the CDR3 is TGCAGCGCCCGAGGGACAGGGGGCGACCTTGTGGGGCAGTATTTT. Protein sequence: CSARGTGGDLVGQYF.

Comments on this clone: The junction and the germline gene differ at one end; a read error may be behind it. The chain employs TRBV29-1 and TRBJ1-2, with D possibly matching TRBD1 (6 bases). This CDR3 spans 12 amino acids. Germline V gene sequence: CDR1 SQVTM, CDR2 ANQGSEA. This chain's CDR3 is CSVDRSGSGGVF. The CDR3 region has the DNA TGCAGCGTCGACAGGTCGGGATCCGGTGGAGTTTTC. Using reference TRBV29-1 and TRBJ1-2 for the parts outside the CDR3, the full variable domain is SAVISQKPSRDICQRGTSLTIQCQVDSQVTMMFWYRQQPGQSLTLIATANQGSEATYESGFVIDKFPISRPNLTFSTLTVSNMSPEDSSIYLCSVDRSGSGGVFGSGTRLTVV.

V and J are TRBV19 and TRBJ1-5; D gene unclear. The V end lost 1 base, the J end lost 3 bases, and 13 bases lay between the germline ends. CDR1 is LNHDA and CDR2 is SQIVND in the germline V gene (reference sequence). This CDR3 is built from 16 residues. The CDR3 sequence is CASSIGPPGDNQPQHF. CDR3 sequence (DNA): TGTGCCAGTAGTATAGGCCCACCGGGAGACAATCAGCCCCAGCATTTT.

The V and J genes are TRBV4-1 and TRBJ2-5; D ambiguous. With 1 base removed from V and 4 bases from J, the gap between germline ends came to 10 bases. Germline V gene sequence: CDR1 MGHRA, CDR2 YSYEKL. CDR3 size: 14 residues. Here the CDR3 DNA reads TGCGCCAGCAGCCAAGTGCCAGGCATAGAGACCCAGTACTTC. It specifies CASSQVPGIETQYF.

The chain has TRBV6-4 and TRBJ1-1; D is unclear. Germline loops: CDR1 MRHNA, CDR2 SNTAGT. V was clipped by 5 bases and J by 3 bases, with 10 bases between them. This CDR3 is 13 amino acids long. The CDR3 coding sequence is TGTGCCAGCAGTAGGAATGAGGACACTGAAGCTTTCTTT. Its protein is CASSRNEDTEAFF.

This clone was observed a single time. This sequence joins TRBV5-4 and TRBJ2-5; a weak D match, TRBD1 (6 bases). Trimming pared 4 bases from V and 3 bases from J, leaving 16 bases between. CDR3 length: 15 amino acids. Germline V CDR1 and CDR2: SGHNT, YYREEE (reference sequence). The CDR3 DNA is TGTGCCAGCAGCCAAGCGAAAACAGGGAAAGAGACCCAGTACTTC. This gives the protein CASSQAKTGKETQYF.

The V and J genes are TRBV5-4 and TRBJ1-1; 8 bases align to TRBD1. The CDR3 contains 14 residues. The germline V gene has CDR1 SGHNT and CDR2 YYREEE (reference sequence). The trim removed 4 bases at V and 8 bases at J, leaving 10 bases unmatched. CDR3 in DNA: TGTGCCAGCAGCCCTGGACAGGGTTTGACCGAAGCTTTCTTT. As protein: CASSPGQGLTEAFF.

This chain links TRBV29-1 with TRBJ1-2, with unresolved D. Germline CDR1 is SQVTM and CDR2 is ANQGSEA. Trimming shortened V by 0 bases and J by 4 bases, and 9 bases separated the two germline ends. The CDR3 totals 13 residues. The CDR3 DNA is TGCAGCGTTGAAGAAGTGGGCAGCTATGGCTACACCTTC. Amino acids: CSVEEVGSYGYTF.

The chain links TRBV28 to TRBJ1-5, with unresolved D. In germline, CDR1 is MDHEN, CDR2 SYDVKM. V shed 6 bases and J shed 9 bases, with 12 bases lying between them. This CDR3 has 12 residues. In DNA, the CDR3 is TGTGCCAGCAGAGTCTGGGCCAGGCCCCAGCATTTT. The encoded protein is CASRVWARPQHF.

The V and J genes are TRBV9 and TRBJ1-6, with D unresolved. Germline CDR1 SGDLS, CDR2 YYNGEE. V was clipped by 3 bases and J by 14 bases, with 18 bases between them. CDR3 size: 14 residues. The CDR3 region has the DNA TGTGCCAGCAGCGCCCCGGGAACCCCTACAACCCTCCACTTT. This translates into CASSAPGTPTTLHF.

This rearrangement joins TRBV2 to TRBJ2-7; TRBD1 agrees at 7 bases. Germline V gives CDR1 SNHLY, CDR2 FYNNEI. J was trimmed by 3 bases and V by 4 bases; bases with no gene match: 9. This CDR3 is 15 amino acids long. The CDR3 DNA reads TGTGCCAGCAGTGTGCTGGACAGGTTCAACTACGAGCAGTACTTC. Translated: CASSVLDRFNYEQYF.

The chain joins TRBV5-4 to TRBJ2-7, with 11 bases lining up with TRBD1. Per the germline V gene, CDR1 is SGHNT and CDR2 is YYREEE (reference sequence). J lost 3 bases, V lost 0 bases, and 2 bases had no gene match. This CDR3 is 15 amino acids long. This CDR3 is CASSLAGTGGYEQYF. The CDR3, as DNA: TGTGCCAGCAGCTTGGCCGGGACAGGGGGCTACGAGCAGTACTTC.

The V and J genes are TRBV30 and TRBJ2-3, with 11 bases fitting TRBD2. The ends lost 4 bases at V and 3 bases at J; junction bases unmatched: 3. This CDR3 comprises 14 residues. Germline V CDR1 and CDR2: GTSNPN, SVGIG (reference sequence). CDR3 sequence: CAWNSGRATDTQYF. The DNA of the CDR3 is TGTGCCTGGAATAGCGGGAGGGCAACAGATACGCAGTATTTT.

The chain joins TRBV2 to TRBJ1-6, with D unresolved. This CDR3 spans 13 amino acids. Looked up from germline, CDR1 is SNHLY and CDR2 is FYNNEI. V lost 9 bases and J lost 12, with 18 bases in between. The CDR3 region is CASYRGADIPLHF. CDR3 DNA sequence: TGTGCCAGTTACCGAGGAGCGGATATACCCCTCCACTTT.

The rearrangement uses TRBV5-1 and TRBJ2-2; no clear D. From germline, CDR1 is SGHRS and CDR2 YFSETQ. Trimming stripped 0 bases from V and 5 bases from J, with 14 bases between. This CDR3 is 16 amino acids long. The CDR3, as DNA: TGCGCCAGCAGCTTGGTTAAGAATTCCCGGACCGGGGAGCTGTTTTTT. The encoded protein is CASSLVKNSRTGELFF.

The gene calls are TRBV14 and TRBJ2-3, with 13 nucleotides matching TRBD2. The V and J ends lost 5 bases and 6 bases, in that order; junction bases with no gene match: 26. Germline V CDR1 and CDR2: SGHDN, FVKESK. This CDR3 has 22 residues. The CDR3, as DNA: TGTGCCAGCAGCAGGACTAGCGGGGGATTTACCGTCACAGACGAGTCGTTGGATACGCAGTATTTT. It codes for CASSRTSGGFTVTDESLDTQYF.